What follows are 27 T cell receptor beta chains derived from one specimen sequenced in a study of T cell repertoires in cytomegalovirus infection. TCRdb ran MiXCR on the reads and lists one entry per CDR3 protein. Found here are approximately 76,000 distinct CDR3 sequences, roughly 39% of them singletons; the top ten hold about 92%. No antigen is known for these receptors. Sequencing used CD8+ T cells from cultured PBMCs, obtained from culture after CMV antigen stimulation. The receptors here all came from a human donor in good health (CMV status not recorded). Some clones in this sample may be carry-over from other donors' samples.

The V call is TRBV12-3 or TRBV12-4, the J call TRBJ2-1, with D uncertain. Trimming took off 8 bases at V and 3 bases at J, with 8 bases between the two ends. CDR3 length: 12 residues. The CDR3 loop reads CASVGGYNEQFF. CDR3 nucleotide sequence: TGTGCCAGCGTTGGCGGCTACAATGAGCAGTTCTTC.

The chain links TRBV7-9 to TRBJ1-6; D unclear. This CDR3 has 14 residues. Trimming pared 6 bases from V and 7 bases from J, leaving 13 bases between. Germline CDR1 SEHNR, CDR2 FQNEAQ (reference sequence). The CDR3 nucleotides read TGTGCCAGCAGTGAAGCGAGAGGAAATTCACCCCTCCACTTT. This gives the protein CASSEARGNSPLHF.

The chain links TRBV7-6 to TRBJ1-1; no reliable D call. CDR1 and CDR2 (germline): SGHVS, FNYEAQ. The CDR3 is 15 amino acids. CDR3 sequence: CANLYKTNPNTEAFF. The CDR3 region has the DNA TGTGCTAATCTGTATAAGACAAACCCGAACACTGAAGCTTTCTTT.

The rearrangement uses TRBV7-2 and TRBJ1-1, with D unclear. V lost 3 bases to trimming and J lost 11 bases, with 16 bases between them. Germline CDR1 SGHTA, CDR2 FQGNSA. This CDR3 has 13 residues. This CDR3 is CASSFGYRGAAFF. The CDR3 nucleotides read TGTGCCAGCAGCTTTGGGTATCGAGGTGCTGCTTTCTTT.

The chain has TRBV12-3 or TRBV12-4 and TRBJ2-3, with no clear D. CDR3 length: 14 residues. V lost 3 bases, J lost 2 bases, and 9 bases lay in between. The CDR3 nucleotides read TGTGCCAGCAGTTTCGCGGTTAACACAGATACGCAGTATTTT. This gives the protein CASSFAVNTDTQYF.

This chain joins TRBV28 and TRBJ2-6; D is undetermined. V lost 7 bases to trimming and J lost 1 base, with 11 bases between them. The CDR3 has 15 residues. Per the germline V gene, CDR1 is MDHEN and CDR2 is SYDVKM. The CDR3 DNA is TGTGCCAGCACCTTATCCCATTCTGGGGCCAACGTCCTGACTTTC. It encodes CASTLSHSGANVLTF.

J is TRBJ2-7 and V is TRBV7-9; D may correspond to TRBD1 or TRBD2 (5 bases each). Trimming removed 4 bases from V and 3 bases from J, with 16 bases in between. CDR1 is SEHNR and CDR2 is FQNEAQ in the germline V gene (reference sequence). This CDR3 has 15 residues. CDR3 nucleotide sequence: TGTGCCAGCAGCTCAGCAACCGGGACCCACTACGAGCAGTACTTC. Translation: CASSSATGTHYEQYF.

The chain employs TRBV11-1 and TRBJ2-3, with TRBD2 matching 7 bases. The CDR3 spans 15 residues. CDR1 is SGHAT, CDR2 FQDESV, per germline (reference sequence). After removal of 5 bases from V and 3 bases from J, the junction contained 8 bases not matched to a gene. CDR3 DNA: TGTGCCAGCAGCCCCCACAGCGGGGATACAGATACGCAGTATTTT. The encoded protein is CASSPHSGDTDTQYF.

The chain links TRBV7-2 to TRBJ2-7; no clear D. The V gene's germline CDR1 is SGHTA and CDR2 FQGNSA. Trimming removed 1 base from V and 6 bases from J, with 22 bases in between. The CDR3 contains 17 residues. The CDR3 loop is CASSLVSIGNIPGEQYF. The DNA for the CDR3 is TGTGCCAGCAGCTTAGTCTCTATTGGGAATATACCCGGCGAGCAGTACTTC.

CDR3 protein: CASNLGLAATDTQYF. The DNA of the CDR3 is TGTGCCTCTAACCTGGGACTAGCGGCCACAGATACGCAGTATTTT. The chain links TRBV9 to TRBJ2-3, with 11 bases lining up with TRBD2. Germline CDR1 reads SGDLS; CDR2 reads YYNGEE. This CDR3 region has 15 residues. V was clipped by 10 bases and J by 2 bases; unmatched bases: 9.

The chain links TRBV6-1 to TRBJ2-7; TRBD1 matches 8 bases. Trimming took 8 bases from V and 2 from J; bases not matched to a gene: 17. This CDR3 contains 17 residues. Per germline, CDR1 MNHNS and CDR2 SASEGT. The CDR3 DNA follows: TGTGCCAGCGGTCAGGACAGGGTTAGGGAAATGCCCTACGAGCAGTACTTC. Translation gives CASGQDRVREMPYEQYF.

The rearrangement uses TRBV12-3 or TRBV12-4 and TRBJ2-1; 13 bases fit TRBD2. J lost 6 bases, V lost 5 bases, and 4 bases had no gene match. This CDR3 has 15 residues. CDR3: CASSPTSGGGNEQFF. The CDR3 DNA reads as TGTGCCAGCAGTCCAACTAGCGGGGGGGGCAATGAGCAGTTCTTC.

This clonotype has just a few counts. The chain has TRBV28 and TRBJ2-2; weak D call: TRBD1 (6 bases). This CDR3 region has 17 residues. Germline loops: CDR1 MDHEN, CDR2 SYDVKM. V was trimmed by 6 bases and J by 6 bases, leaving 23 bases between them. CDR3 loop: CASRQDTRMGAPGELFF. The CDR3 bases are TGTGCCAGCAGACAGGACACGAGAATGGGGGCCCCCGGGGAGCTGTTTTTT.

This clonotype showed up just a few times. The rearrangement joins TRBV5-4 to TRBJ2-3; 8 nucleotides line up with TRBD2. The length of the CDR3 is 17 residues. In germline, CDR1 is SGHNT, CDR2 YYREEE (reference sequence). Trimming took 4 bases from V and 0 from J; bases not matched to a gene: 10. CDR3 amino acids: CASSLSPLAASTDTQYF. DNA of the CDR3: TGTGCCAGCAGCCTGAGTCCACTAGCGGCCAGCACAGATACGCAGTATTTT.

This chain connects TRBV6-5 to TRBJ1-5; no firm D call. Trimming removed 5 bases from V and 5 bases from J, with 19 bases in between. Germline V CDR1 and CDR2: MNHEY, SVGAGI. The CDR3 totals 16 residues. The CDR3 spells CASSPRSAGIHQPQHF. As DNA, the CDR3 is TGTGCCAGCAGTCCCAGATCCGCGGGGATCCATCAGCCCCAGCATTTT.

This clonotype was seen once. The rearrangement links TRBV7-9 to TRBJ1-2; 7 bases line up with TRBD1. Germline values: CDR1 SEHNR, CDR2 FQNEAQ (reference sequence). Trimming at V came to 5 bases and at J to 7 bases, leaving 16 bases not matched to a gene. The CDR3 spans 16 residues. The CDR3 coding sequence is TGTGCCAGCAGCCGTATACAGGGGACGGCCAAGGGTGGCTACACCTTC. Amino acids: CASSRIQGTAKGGYTF.

J is TRBJ2-7 and V is TRBV4-3, with D maybe TRBD2 (5 bases). The germline V and J ends were trimmed by 4 bases and 5 bases, with 12 bases remaining between them. CDR1 is LGHNA and CDR2 is YSLEER in the germline V gene. This CDR3 has 13 residues. This chain's CDR3 is CASSPGVGNEQYF. The DNA of the CDR3 is TGCGCCAGCAGCCCCGGGGTTGGGAACGAGCAGTACTTC.

There are a few counts of this clonotype. The rearrangement links TRBV7-9 to TRBJ1-5, with TRBD1 matching over 10 bases. The CDR3 has 17 residues. CDR1 is SEHNR and CDR2 is FQNEAQ in the germline V gene (reference sequence). V lost 5 bases and J lost 2; bases outside the gene matches: 9. DNA of the CDR3: TGTGCCAGCAGCCCCGGGGGGACAGGGGTTGGCAATCAGCCCCAGCATTTT. Encoded protein: CASSPGGTGVGNQPQHF.

This clonotype was recorded at least ten times. The genes are TRBV2 and TRBJ2-7; D is undetermined. V lost 6 bases and J 3 bases, leaving 18 bases between the germline ends. Germline CDR1 reads SNHLY; CDR2 reads FYNNEI. The CDR3 has 15 amino acids. This chain's CDR3 is CASRETANLYYEQYF. CDR3 nucleotides: TGTGCCAGCAGAGAAACCGCAAACCTCTACTACGAGCAGTACTTC.

This clonotype turned up a few times. This chain joins TRBV6-1 and TRBJ2-5, with 8 bases matching TRBD2. From germline, CDR1 is MNHNS and CDR2 SASEGT. V shed 6 bases and J 5 bases; nucleotides not matched to a gene: 23. The CDR3 runs to 19 residues. The CDR3 region has the DNA TGTGCCAGCAGGGCCCCGACGGAGGTAGCGGGGACCCCACCGGAGACCCAGTACTTC. Translated, it gives CASRAPTEVAGTPPETQYF.

Only a few counts were recorded for this clonotype. The chain is built from TRBV6-2 or TRBV6-3 and TRBJ2-1; 9 positions agree with TRBD2. CDR3 length: 14 residues. The germline V gene has CDR1 MNHEY and CDR2 SVGEGT. J was trimmed by 6 bases and V by 2 bases; bases with no gene match: 2. CDR3: CASSYMGLANEQFF. Here the CDR3 DNA reads TGTGCCAGCAGTTACATGGGACTAGCCAATGAGCAGTTCTTC.

The sample holds one count of this clonotype. This chain joins TRBV5-6 and TRBJ2-2, with a weak D call TRBD2 (5 bases). The length of the CDR3 is 15 residues. Germline CDR1 reads SGHDT; CDR2 reads YYEEEE. Trimming removed 2 bases from V and 4 bases from J, with 12 bases in between. CDR3 loop: CASSFGISGTGELFF. CDR3 bases: TGTGCCAGCAGCTTCGGGATCTCGGGCACCGGGGAGCTGTTTTTT.

The genes are TRBV6-6 and TRBJ2-7; 7 bases fit TRBD1. The J segment lost 5 bases and the V segment lost 7 bases, leaving 11 bases of the junction unmatched. Germline V gene data show CDR1 as MNHNY and CDR2 as SVGAGI (reference sequence). The CDR3 is 14 residues long. CDR3 nucleotides: TGTGCCAGCACCTCCGACAGGGAGATCCACGAGCAGTACTTC. Translating it yields CASTSDREIHEQYF.

The genes are TRBV29-1 and TRBJ1-1; 9 bases are shared with TRBD1. V trimming: 4 bases; J trimming: 7 bases; junction bases outside the gene matches: 19. CDR1 is SQVTM, CDR2 ANQGSEA, per germline. The CDR3 extends over 17 amino acids. The CDR3 region has the DNA TGCAGCGTTGCCGCCCGGACAGGGGCCGCGGTTTATAATGAAGCTTTCTTT. It encodes CSVAARTGAAVYNEAFF.

V is TRBV7-6 and J is TRBJ1-1; D is ambiguous. There are 12 residues in the CDR3. CDR1 is SGHVS, CDR2 FNYEAQ, per germline. Trimming left V 5 bases short and J 10 bases short, with 14 bases between. CDR3 sequence reads: CASSREGEAAFF. The DNA for the CDR3 is TGTGCCAGCAGCCGAGAGGGTGAGGCAGCTTTCTTT.

V gene TRBV7-6 combines with J gene TRBJ1-5; 7 bases agree with TRBD1. CDR1 is SGHVS, CDR2 FNYEAQ, per germline. Losses at the gene ends were 4 bases for V and 6 bases for J; bases not matched to a gene: 6. The CDR3 is 14 amino acids. Here the CDR3 DNA reads TGTGCCAGCAGCTCCGGGACAGATAGTCAGCCCCAGCATTTT. It yields the protein CASSSGTDSQPQHF.

This chain links TRBV6-2 or TRBV6-3 with TRBJ1-1, with TRBD1 identical over 7 bases. The V gene end was trimmed by 8 bases and the J gene end by 7 bases; junction bases not matched to a gene: 13. CDR1 and CDR2 (germline): MNHEY, SVGEGT. This CDR3 region has 14 residues. The CDR3 DNA sequence: TGTGCCAGCTCCGGGACAGCAGGGGTACGTGAAGCTTTCTTT. It codes for CASSGTAGVREAFF.